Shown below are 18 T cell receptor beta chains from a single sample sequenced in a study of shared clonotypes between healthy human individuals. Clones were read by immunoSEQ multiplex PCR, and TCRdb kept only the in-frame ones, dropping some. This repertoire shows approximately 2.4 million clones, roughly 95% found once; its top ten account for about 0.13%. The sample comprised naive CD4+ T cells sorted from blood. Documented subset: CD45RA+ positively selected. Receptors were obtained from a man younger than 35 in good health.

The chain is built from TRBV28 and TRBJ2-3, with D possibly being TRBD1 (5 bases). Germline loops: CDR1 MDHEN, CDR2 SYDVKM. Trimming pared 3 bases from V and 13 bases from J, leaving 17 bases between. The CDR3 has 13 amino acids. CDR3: CASSFMREQGKYF. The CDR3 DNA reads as TGTGCCAGCAGTTTTATGCGAGAGCAGGGCAAGTATTTT.

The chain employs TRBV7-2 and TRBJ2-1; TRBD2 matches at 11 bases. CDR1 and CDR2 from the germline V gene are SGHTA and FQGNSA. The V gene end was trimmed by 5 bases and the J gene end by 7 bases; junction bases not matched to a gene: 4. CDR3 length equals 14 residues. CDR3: CASSRSSGGNEQFF. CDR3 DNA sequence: TGTGCCAGCAGCCGGTCTAGCGGGGGGAATGAGCAGTTCTTC.

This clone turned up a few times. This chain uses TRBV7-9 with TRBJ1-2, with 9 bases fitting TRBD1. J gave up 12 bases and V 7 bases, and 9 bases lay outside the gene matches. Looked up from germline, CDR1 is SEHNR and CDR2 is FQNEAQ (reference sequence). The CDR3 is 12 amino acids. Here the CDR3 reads CASTRGQGGDTF. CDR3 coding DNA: TGTGCCAGCACGAGGGGACAGGGCGGCGACACCTTC.

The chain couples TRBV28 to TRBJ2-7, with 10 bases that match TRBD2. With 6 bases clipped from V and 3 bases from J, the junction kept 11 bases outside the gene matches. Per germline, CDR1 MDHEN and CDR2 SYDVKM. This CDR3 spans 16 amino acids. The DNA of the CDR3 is TGTGCCAGCAGACTAGCGGGGTCTAAAAGGGACTACGAGCAGTACTTC. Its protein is CASRLAGSKRDYEQYF.

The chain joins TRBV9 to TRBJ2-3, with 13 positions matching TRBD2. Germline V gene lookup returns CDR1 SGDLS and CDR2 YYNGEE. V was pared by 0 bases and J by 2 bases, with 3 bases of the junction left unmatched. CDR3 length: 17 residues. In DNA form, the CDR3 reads TGTGCCAGCAGCGTAGCTGGGACTAGCGGGAACACAGATACGCAGTATTTT. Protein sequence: CASSVAGTSGNTDTQYF.

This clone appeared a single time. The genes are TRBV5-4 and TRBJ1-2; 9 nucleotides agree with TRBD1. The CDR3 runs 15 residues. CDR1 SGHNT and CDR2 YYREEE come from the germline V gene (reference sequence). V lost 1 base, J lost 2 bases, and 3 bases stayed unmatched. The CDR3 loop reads CASSLRGQGNYGYTF. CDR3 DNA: TGTGCCAGCAGCTTGAGGGGACAGGGAAACTATGGCTACACCTTC.

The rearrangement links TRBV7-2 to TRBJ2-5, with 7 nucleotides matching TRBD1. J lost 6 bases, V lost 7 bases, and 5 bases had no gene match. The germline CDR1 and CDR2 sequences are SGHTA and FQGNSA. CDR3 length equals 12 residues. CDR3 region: CASNEGAKTQYF. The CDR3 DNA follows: TGTGCCAGCAATGAGGGGGCTAAGACCCAGTACTTC. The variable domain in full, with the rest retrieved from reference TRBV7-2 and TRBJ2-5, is GAGVSQSPSNKVTEKGKDVELRCDPISGHTALYWYRQSLGQGLEFLIYFQGNSAPDKSGLPSDRFSAERTGGSVSTLTIQRTQQEDSAVYLCASNEGAKTQYFGPGTRLLVL.

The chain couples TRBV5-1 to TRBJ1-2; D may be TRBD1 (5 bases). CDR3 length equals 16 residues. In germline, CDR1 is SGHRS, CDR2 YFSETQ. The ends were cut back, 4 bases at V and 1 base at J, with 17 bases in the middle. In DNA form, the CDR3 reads TGCGCCAGCAGCACTAACGGAGGAGGGGATAACTATGGCTACACCTTC. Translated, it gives CASSTNGGGDNYGYTF. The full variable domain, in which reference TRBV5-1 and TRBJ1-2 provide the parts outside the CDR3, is KAGVTQTPRYLIKTRGQQVTLSCSPISGHRSVSWYQQTPGQGLQFLFEYFSETQRNKGNFPGRFSGRQFSNSRSEMNVSTLELGDSALYLCASSTNGGGDNYGYTFGSGTRLTVV.

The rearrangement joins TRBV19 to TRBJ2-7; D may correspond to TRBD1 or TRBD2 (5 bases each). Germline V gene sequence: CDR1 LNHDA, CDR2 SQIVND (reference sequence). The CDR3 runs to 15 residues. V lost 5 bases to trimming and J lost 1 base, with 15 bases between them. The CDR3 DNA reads TGTGCCAGTAGTGCCCCCGGGACGGCATCCTACGAGCAGTACTTC. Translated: CASSAPGTASYEQYF.

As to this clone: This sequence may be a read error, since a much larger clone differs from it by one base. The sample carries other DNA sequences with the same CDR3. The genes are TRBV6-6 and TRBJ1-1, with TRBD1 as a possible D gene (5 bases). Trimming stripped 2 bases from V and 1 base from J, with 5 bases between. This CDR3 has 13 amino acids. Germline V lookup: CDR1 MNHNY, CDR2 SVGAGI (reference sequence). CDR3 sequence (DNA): TGTGCCAGCAGTTACAGGGGGAACACTGAAGCTTTCTTT. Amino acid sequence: CASSYRGNTEAFF.

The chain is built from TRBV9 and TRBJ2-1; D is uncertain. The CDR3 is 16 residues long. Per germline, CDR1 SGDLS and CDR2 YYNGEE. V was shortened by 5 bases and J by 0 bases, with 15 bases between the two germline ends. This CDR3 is CASRKELGSSYNEQFF. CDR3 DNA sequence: TGTGCCAGCAGGAAAGAGTTGGGTAGCTCCTACAATGAGCAGTTCTTC.

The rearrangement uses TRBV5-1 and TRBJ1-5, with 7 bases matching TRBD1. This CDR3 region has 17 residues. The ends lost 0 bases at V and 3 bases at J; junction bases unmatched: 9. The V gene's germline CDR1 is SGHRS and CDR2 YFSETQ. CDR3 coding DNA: TGCGCCAGCAGCTTGGAGCCGCTTGACAGGGTCAATCAGCCCCAGCATTTT. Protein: CASSLEPLDRVNQPQHF.

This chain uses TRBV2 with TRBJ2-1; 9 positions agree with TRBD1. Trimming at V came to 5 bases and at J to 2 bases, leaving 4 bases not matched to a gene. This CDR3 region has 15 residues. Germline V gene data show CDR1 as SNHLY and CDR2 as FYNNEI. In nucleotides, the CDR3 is TGTGCCAGCAGTATGGGACAGGGCCCCTACAATGAGCAGTTCTTC. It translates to CASSMGQGPYNEQFF.

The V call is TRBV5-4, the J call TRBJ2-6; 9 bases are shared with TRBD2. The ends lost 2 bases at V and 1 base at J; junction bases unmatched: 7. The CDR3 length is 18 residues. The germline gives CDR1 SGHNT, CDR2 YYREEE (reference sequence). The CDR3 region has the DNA TGTGCCAGCAGCTTTGCGCTAGCGGGATCGTCTGGGGCCAACGTCCTGACTTTC. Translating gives CASSFALAGSSGANVLTF.

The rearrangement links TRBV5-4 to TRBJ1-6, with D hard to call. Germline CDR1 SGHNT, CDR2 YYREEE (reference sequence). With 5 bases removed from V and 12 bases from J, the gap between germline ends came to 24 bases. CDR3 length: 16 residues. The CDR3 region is CASSPNPGAAEGPLHF. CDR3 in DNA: TGTGCCAGCAGTCCTAACCCCGGAGCGGCGGAAGGACCCCTCCACTTT.

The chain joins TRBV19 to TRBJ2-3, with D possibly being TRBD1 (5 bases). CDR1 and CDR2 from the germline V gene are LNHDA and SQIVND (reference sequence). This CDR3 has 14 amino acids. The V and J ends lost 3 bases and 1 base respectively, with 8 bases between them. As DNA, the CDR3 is TGTGCCAGTAGTATGGGGCGGCGCACAGATACGCAGTATTTT. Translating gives CASSMGRRTDTQYF. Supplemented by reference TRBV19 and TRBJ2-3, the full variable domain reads DGGITQSPKYLFRKEGQNVTLSCEQNLNHDAMYWYRQDPGQGLRLIYYSQIVNDFQKGDIAEGYSVSREKKESFPLTVTSAQKNPTAFYLCASSMGRRTDTQYFGPGTRLTVL.

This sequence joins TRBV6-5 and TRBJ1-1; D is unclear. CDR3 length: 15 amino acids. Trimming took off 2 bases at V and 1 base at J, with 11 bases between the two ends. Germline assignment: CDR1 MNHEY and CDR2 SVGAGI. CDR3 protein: CASSYAGVGNTEAFF. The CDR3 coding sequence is TGTGCCAGCAGTTACGCCGGGGTTGGGAACACTGAAGCTTTCTTT.

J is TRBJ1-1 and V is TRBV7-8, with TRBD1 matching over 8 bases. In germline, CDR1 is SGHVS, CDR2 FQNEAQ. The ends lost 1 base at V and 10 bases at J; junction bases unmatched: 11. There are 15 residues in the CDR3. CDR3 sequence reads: CASSLGQTGAGGAFF. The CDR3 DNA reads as TGTGCCAGCAGCTTAGGCCAGACAGGGGCGGGGGGAGCTTTCTTT.